This TCR beta chain derives from a study of CD8+ T cells in alopecia areata. RNA extraction was followed by reverse transcription into cDNA, which acted as the sequencing template. Generated by immunoSEQ multiplex PCR, the TCRdb table keeps only in-frame clones and is missing some. Here the sample spans about 150,000 clones, 50% to 65% being singletons. V shed 2 bases and J 3 bases; nucleotides not matched to a gene: 5. The length of the CDR3 is 16 residues. CDR1 and CDR2 from the germline V gene are SGDLS and YYNGEE. The source is a human donor with alopecia areata. This sample comprised CD8+ T cells sorted from blood, obtained at week 0. The chain recombines TRBV9 with TRBJ2-3, with 11 bases lining up with TRBD1. The CDR3 spells CASSVARDRGTDTQYF. DNA for the CDR3: TGTGCCAGCAGCGTCGCCCGGGACAGGGGGACAGATACGCAGTATTTT. Using reference TRBV9 and TRBJ2-3 for the parts outside the CDR3, the full variable domain is DSGVTQTPKHLITATGQRVTLRCSPRSGDLSVYWYQQSLDQGLQFLIQYYNGEERAKGNILERFSAQQFPDLHSELNLSSLELGDSALYFCASSVARDRGTDTQYFGPGTRLTVL.